What follows are 10 T cell receptor beta chains derived from one specimen sequenced in a study of cytotoxic CD8 clonotypes in ibrutinib-treated CLL. Sequencing was performed with immunoSEQ multiplex PCR; in TCRdb, only in-frame clones are kept and a portion is missing. The sample has approximately 20,000 clones, about 85% seen once. The specimen was PBMCs, collected before ibrutinib treatment. Receptors originate from a human donor with chronic lymphocytic leukemia.

J is TRBJ1-5 and V is TRBV7-8; 7 bases are a match to TRBD1. The CDR3 extends over 14 amino acids. The germline gives CDR1 SGHVS, CDR2 FQNEAQ. J lost 7 bases, V lost 1 base, and 4 bases had no gene match. DNA for the CDR3: TGTGCCAGCAGCTTAGAAGGGGGCAGGCAGCCCCAGCATTTT. Translation: CASSLEGGRQPQHF.

This chain connects TRBV9 to TRBJ2-7; D not certain. This CDR3 comprises 15 residues. The germline gives CDR1 SGDLS, CDR2 YYNGEE. Trimming removed 4 bases at V and 1 base at J, with 15 bases between. The chain's CDR3 is CASSKDASRSYEQYF. The CDR3 DNA follows: TGTGCCAGCAGCAAGGACGCTTCACGATCCTACGAGCAGTACTTC. The full variable domain, rest sourced from reference TRBV9 and TRBJ2-7, is DSGVTQTPKHLITATGQRVTLRCSPRSGDLSVYWYQQSLDQGLQFLIQYYNGEERAKGNILERFSAQQFPDLHSELNLSSLELGDSALYFCASSKDASRSYEQYFGPGTRLTVT.

The V gene is TRBV9, the J gene TRBJ2-7, with D tentatively TRBD2 (6 bases). V shed 7 bases and J shed 1 base, with 27 bases lying between them. This CDR3 is 18 amino acids long. Looked up from germline, CDR1 is SGDLS and CDR2 is YYNGEE. CDR3 sequence (DNA): TGTGCCAGCTCACGTAAGGTTGGGCGGGGCGTTTGTTCCTACGAGCAGTACTTC. Its protein product is CASSRKVGRGVCSYEQYF.

The rearrangement joins TRBV19 to TRBJ2-3; 7 nucleotides match TRBD2. Germline V lookup: CDR1 LNHDA, CDR2 SQIVND (reference sequence). The CDR3 has 14 amino acids. The trim removed 3 bases at V and 5 bases at J, leaving 5 bases unmatched. The CDR3 DNA reads as TGTGCCAGTAGTATCGGGGCTAGCGGAGATACGCAGTATTTT. Residues: CASSIGASGDTQYF.

The DNA for the CDR3 is TGTGCCAGCAGTGACTCTAGCGGGGGCACAGATACGCAGTATTTT. It is translated as CASSDSSGGTDTQYF. The chain carries TRBV6-4 and TRBJ2-3; 8 bases are shared with TRBD2. This CDR3 has 15 residues. V dropped 0 bases and J dropped 1; count of bases not matched to a gene: 0. Germline values: CDR1 MRHNA, CDR2 SNTAGT.

The rearrangement uses TRBV6-5 and TRBJ2-3; weak D call: TRBD1 (7 bases). Germline lookup yields CDR1 MNHEY and CDR2 SVGAGI. Deletions cut 3 bases from V and 1 base from J, with 14 bases between. CDR3 length equals 16 residues. The CDR3 nucleotides read TGTGCCAGCAGTTATCGGAGGGGGCTGGGCACAGATACGCAGTATTTT. Translated: CASSYRRGLGTDTQYF.

The V and J genes are TRBV9 and TRBJ2-2; 10 bases match TRBD2. The CDR3 is 16 amino acids. Germline V gives CDR1 SGDLS, CDR2 YYNGEE. The J segment lost 6 bases and the V segment lost 4 bases, leaving 9 bases of the junction unmatched. The CDR3 DNA reads TGTGCCAGCAGCCCAGGGACTAGCGTCTTGTCCGGGGAGCTGTTTTTT. It translates to CASSPGTSVLSGELFF.

The gene calls are TRBV19 and TRBJ1-4, with 8 bases lining up with TRBD1. V trimming: 5 bases; J trimming: 7 bases; junction bases outside the gene matches: 9. Per germline, CDR1 LNHDA and CDR2 SQIVND (reference sequence). This CDR3 has 15 amino acids. This CDR3 is CASSPRTGSFEKLFF. In DNA form, the CDR3 reads TGTGCCAGTAGTCCTCGGACAGGGTCTTTTGAAAAACTGTTTTTT.

Only a few counts were recorded for this clone. The genes are TRBV7-2 and TRBJ1-1; D is unresolved. CDR1 and CDR2 from the germline V gene are SGHTA and FQGNSA. This CDR3 is 15 amino acids long. Between the trimmed V and J ends, which lost 5 bases and 1 base, there was a span of 14 bases. The CDR3 loop reads CASSLVGGQNTEAFF. The CDR3 nucleotides are TGTGCCAGCAGCCTAGTGGGAGGGCAGAACACTGAAGCTTTCTTT. Looking up the rest from reference TRBV7-2 and TRBJ1-1 gives the full variable domain: GAGVSQSPSNKVTEKGKDVELRCDPISGHTALYWYRQSLGQGLEFLIYFQGNSAPDKSGLPSDRFSAERTGGSVSTLTIQRTQQEDSAVYLCASSLVGGQNTEAFFGQGTRLTVV.

The chain recombines TRBV19 with TRBJ2-7; 8 positions match TRBD2. J was trimmed by 0 bases and V by 8 bases; bases with no gene match: 3. Per the germline V gene, CDR1 is LNHDA and CDR2 is SQIVND (reference sequence). The length of the CDR3 is 13 residues. For the CDR3, the DNA is TGTGCCAGTGCGGGGGGCACCTCCTACGAGCAGTACTTC. Its protein product is CASAGGTSYEQYF.